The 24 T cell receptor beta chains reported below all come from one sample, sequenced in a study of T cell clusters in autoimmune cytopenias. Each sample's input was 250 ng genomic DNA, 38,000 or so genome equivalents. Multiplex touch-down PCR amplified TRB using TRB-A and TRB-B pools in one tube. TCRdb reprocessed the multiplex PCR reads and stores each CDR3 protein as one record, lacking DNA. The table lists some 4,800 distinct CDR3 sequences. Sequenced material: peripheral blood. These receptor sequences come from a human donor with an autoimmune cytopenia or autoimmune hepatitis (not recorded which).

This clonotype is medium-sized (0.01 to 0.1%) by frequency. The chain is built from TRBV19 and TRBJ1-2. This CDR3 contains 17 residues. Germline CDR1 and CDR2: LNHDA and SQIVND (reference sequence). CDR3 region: CASSMVLSRQNFYGYTF.

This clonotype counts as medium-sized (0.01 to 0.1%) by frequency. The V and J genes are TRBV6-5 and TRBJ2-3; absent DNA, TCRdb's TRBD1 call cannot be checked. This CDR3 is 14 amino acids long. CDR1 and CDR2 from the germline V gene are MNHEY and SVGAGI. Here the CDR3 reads CASSSGTRTDTQYF.

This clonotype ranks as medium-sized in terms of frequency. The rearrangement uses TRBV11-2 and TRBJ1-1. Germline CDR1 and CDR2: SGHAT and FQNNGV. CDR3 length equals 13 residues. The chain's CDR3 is CASSLFGNTEAFF.

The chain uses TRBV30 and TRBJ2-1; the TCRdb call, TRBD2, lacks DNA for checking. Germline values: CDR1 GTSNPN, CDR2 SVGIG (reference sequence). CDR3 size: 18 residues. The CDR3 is CAWSSGIVASGGGVEQFF.

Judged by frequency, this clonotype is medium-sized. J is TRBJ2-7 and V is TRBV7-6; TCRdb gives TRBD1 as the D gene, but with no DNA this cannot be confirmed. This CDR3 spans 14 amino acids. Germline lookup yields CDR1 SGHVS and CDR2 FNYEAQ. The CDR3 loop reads CASSLSGQGYEQYF. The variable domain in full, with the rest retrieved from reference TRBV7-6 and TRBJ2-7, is GAGVSQSPRYKVTKRGQDVALRCDPISGHVSLYWYRQALGQGPEFLTYFNYEAQQDKSGLPNDRFSAERPEGSISTLTIQRTEQRDSAMYRCASSLSGQGYEQYFGPGTRLTVT.

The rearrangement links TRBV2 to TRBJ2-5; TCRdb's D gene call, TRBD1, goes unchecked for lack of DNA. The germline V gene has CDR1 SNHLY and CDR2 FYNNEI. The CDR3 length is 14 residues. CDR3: CASTQQGGQETQYF.

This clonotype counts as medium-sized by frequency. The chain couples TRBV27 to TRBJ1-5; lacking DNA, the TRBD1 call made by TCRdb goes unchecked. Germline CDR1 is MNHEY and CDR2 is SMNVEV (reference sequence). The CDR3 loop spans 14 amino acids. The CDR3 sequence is CASSVREGNQPQHF.

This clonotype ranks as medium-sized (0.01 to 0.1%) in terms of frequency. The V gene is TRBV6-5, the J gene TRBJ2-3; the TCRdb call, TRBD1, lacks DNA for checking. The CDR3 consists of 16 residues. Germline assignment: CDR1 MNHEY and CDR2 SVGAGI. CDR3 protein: CASSYDYGTGGDTQYF.

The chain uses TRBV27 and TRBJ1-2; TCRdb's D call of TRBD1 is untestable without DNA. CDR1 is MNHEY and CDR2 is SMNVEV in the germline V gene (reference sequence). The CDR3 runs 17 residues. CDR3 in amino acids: CASSLSIRTAERNGYTF.

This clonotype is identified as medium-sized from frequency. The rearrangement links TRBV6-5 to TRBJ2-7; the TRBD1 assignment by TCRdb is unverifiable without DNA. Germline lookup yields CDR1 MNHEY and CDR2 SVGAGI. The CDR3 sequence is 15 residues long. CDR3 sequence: CASTDSGPGVARQYF.

CDR3 protein: CASSPGQGHNSPLHF. The V and J genes are TRBV18 and TRBJ1-6; the TCRdb D gene call, TRBD1, has no DNA to confirm it. The germline V gene encodes CDR1 KGHSH and CDR2 LQKENI. The CDR3 extends over 15 amino acids. Drawing the rest from reference TRBV18 and TRBJ1-6, the complete variable domain is NAGVMQNPRHLVRRRGQEARLRCSPMKGHSHVYWYRQLPEEGLKFMVYLQKENIIDESGMPKERFSAEFPKEGPSILRIQQVVRGDSAAYFCASSPGQGHNSPLHFGNGTRLTVT.

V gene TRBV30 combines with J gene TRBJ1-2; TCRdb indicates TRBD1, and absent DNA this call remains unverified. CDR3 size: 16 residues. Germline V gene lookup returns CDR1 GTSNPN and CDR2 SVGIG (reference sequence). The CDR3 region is CAWNTPVSGFDRGYTF.

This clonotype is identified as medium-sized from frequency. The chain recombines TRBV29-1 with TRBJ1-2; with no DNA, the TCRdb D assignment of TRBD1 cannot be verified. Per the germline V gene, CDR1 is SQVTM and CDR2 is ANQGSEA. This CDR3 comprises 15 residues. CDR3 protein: CSVAPRGAEGYGYTF.

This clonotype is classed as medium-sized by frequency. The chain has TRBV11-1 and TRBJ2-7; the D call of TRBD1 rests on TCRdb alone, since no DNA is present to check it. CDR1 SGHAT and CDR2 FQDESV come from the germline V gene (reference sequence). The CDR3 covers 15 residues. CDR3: CASSFTQGASYEQYF.

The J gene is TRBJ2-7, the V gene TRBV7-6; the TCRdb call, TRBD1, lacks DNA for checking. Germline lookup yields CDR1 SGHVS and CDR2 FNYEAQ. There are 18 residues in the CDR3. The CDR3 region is CASSLMGRGRAGTYEQYF.

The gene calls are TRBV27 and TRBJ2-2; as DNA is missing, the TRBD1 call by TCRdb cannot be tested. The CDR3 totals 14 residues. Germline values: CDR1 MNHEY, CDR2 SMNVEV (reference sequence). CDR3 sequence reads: CASIPGQTTGELFF.

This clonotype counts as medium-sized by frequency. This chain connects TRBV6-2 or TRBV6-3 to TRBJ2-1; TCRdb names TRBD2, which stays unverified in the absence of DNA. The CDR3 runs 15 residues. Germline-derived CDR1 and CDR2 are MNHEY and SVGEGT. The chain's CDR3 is CASRLGTSVLNEQFF.

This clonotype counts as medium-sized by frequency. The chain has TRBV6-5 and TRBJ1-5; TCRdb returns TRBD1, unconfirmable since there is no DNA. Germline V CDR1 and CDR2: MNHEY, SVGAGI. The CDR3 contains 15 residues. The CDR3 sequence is CASSQDRAPNQPQHF.

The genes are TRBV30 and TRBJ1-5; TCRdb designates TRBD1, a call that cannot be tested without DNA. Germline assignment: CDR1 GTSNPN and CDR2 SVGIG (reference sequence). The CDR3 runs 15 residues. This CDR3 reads CAWSGVGGAFQPQHF.

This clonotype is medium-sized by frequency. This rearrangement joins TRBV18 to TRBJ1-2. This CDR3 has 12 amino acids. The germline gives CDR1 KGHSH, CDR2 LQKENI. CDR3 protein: CASSPTDYGYTF.

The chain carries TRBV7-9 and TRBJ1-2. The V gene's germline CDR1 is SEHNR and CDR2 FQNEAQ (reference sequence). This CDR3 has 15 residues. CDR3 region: CASSYTLTPNYGYTF.

The CDR3 loop reads CAIAGLDESSYNEQFF. V is TRBV10-3 and J is TRBJ2-1. The germline V gene has CDR1 ENHRY and CDR2 SYGVKD. The CDR3 length is 16 residues.

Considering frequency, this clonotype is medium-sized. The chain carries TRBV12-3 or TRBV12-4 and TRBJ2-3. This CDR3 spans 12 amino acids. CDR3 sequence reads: CASSFVGDTQYF.

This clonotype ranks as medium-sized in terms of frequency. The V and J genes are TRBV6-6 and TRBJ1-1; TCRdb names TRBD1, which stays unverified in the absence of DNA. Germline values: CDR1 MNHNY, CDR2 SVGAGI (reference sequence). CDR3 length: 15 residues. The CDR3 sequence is CASSSSQGGYTEAFF.